This T cell receptor (beta chain) was recovered during a study of technical replicates of blood from a few donors. Only in-frame clones appear in the TCRdb table, and some are missing; sequencing was by immunoSEQ multiplex PCR. Found here are about 59,000 clones, 80% to 95% of them singletons; the top ten hold approximately 3.9%. After removal of 1 base from V and 4 bases from J, the junction contained 4 bases not matched to a gene. The germline gives CDR1 SGHTA, CDR2 FQGNSA. CDR3 length: 15 amino acids. The chain employs TRBV7-2 and TRBJ1-2, with 9 bases matching TRBD1. Input material: PBMCs. The receptor's source is a human donor in good health. Some clones in this sample may be carry-over from other donors' samples. CDR3 sequence (DNA): TGTGCCAGCAGCTTAGGACAGGGGGTATTCTATGGCTACACCTTC. This encodes CASSLGQGVFYGYTF.